What follows are 9 T cell receptor beta chains derived from one specimen sequenced in a study of T cells in tumors after PD-1 blockade. Produced via immunoSEQ multiplex PCR; TCRdb's table is partial and in-frame only. Found here are roughly 9,300 clones, 50% to 80% of them singletons; the top ten hold about an eighth. The specimen comprised tumor tissue, sampled after anti-PD-1 treatment. These TCRs come from a human donor with basal cell carcinoma.

The V call is TRBV7-9, the J call TRBJ2-4; TRBD1 matches 10 bases. Germline CDR1 and CDR2: SEHNR and FQNEAQ (reference sequence). The CDR3 consists of 16 residues. The junction had 7 bases not matched to a gene; V was cut back by 4 bases and J by 4 bases. The CDR3 loop reads CASSSDLDRGKNIQYF. The DNA of the CDR3 is TGTGCCAGCAGCTCGGACCTGGACAGGGGGAAAAACATTCAGTACTTC.

This clone was seen a few times. The chain recombines TRBV21-1 with TRBJ1-4; TRBD1 is the table's D call, not checked against the DNA. TRBV21-1 is a pseudogene segment. The CDR3 sequence is 21 residues long. The CDR3 region has the DNA TGTGCCAGCAGCAAACTCTGCCCCGGGGACAGGGGCCGTCAAGCTAATGAAAAACTGTTTTTT. Protein product: CASSKLCPGDRGRQANEKLFF.

V and J are TRBV11-3 and TRBJ1-1; a weak D match, TRBD1 (5 bases). V was shortened by 5 bases and J by 3 bases, with 19 bases between the two germline ends. Germline lookup yields CDR1 SGHNT and CDR2 YENEEA. The CDR3 has 16 residues. CDR3 nucleotides: TGTGCCAGCAGCCTCGGAGGGGCTAGAGGGTACACTGAAGCTTTCTTT. This codes for CASSLGGARGYTEAFF.

The rearrangement links TRBV7-9 to TRBJ2-3; 12 bases fit TRBD2. Germline V gene lookup returns CDR1 SEHNR and CDR2 FQNEAQ (reference sequence). The CDR3 has 18 amino acids. V gave up 4 bases and J gave up 2 bases; unmatched junction bases: 10. Here the CDR3 reads CASSSDRGLAGTTDTQYF. The DNA of the CDR3 is TGTGCCAGCAGCTCCGACCGAGGACTAGCGGGGACCACAGATACGCAGTATTTT.

V usage is TRBV30 and J usage is TRBJ2-2; possible D gene TRBD2, 5 bases. Germline lookup yields CDR1 GTSNPN and CDR2 SVGIG (reference sequence). Trimming cost V 5 bases and J 1 base, with 11 bases left between them. The CDR3 covers 14 residues. DNA for the CDR3: TGTGCCTGGGAGGGCTTCTGGAACACCGGGGAGCTGTTTTTT. Residues: CAWEGFWNTGELFF.

The table lists this clone with a count of one. The chain is built from TRBV21-1 and TRBJ2-7. TRBV21-1 counts as a pseudogene. The CDR3 is 14 residues long. CDR3 sequence reads: CASSSLLGVYEQYF. CDR3 nucleotide sequence: TGTGCCAGCAGCTCCCTTTTAGGCGTATACGAGCAGTACTTC.

The genes are TRBV6-2 or TRBV6-3 and TRBJ2-3, with D tentatively TRBD2 (6 bases). V lost 6 bases, J lost 2 bases, and 18 bases lay in between. CDR3 length: 16 amino acids. Germline assignment: CDR1 MNHEY and CDR2 SVGEGT. CDR3 bases: TGTGCCAGCAGCCCATACAGTGGAGGGGTCACAGATACGCAGTATTTT. Translated, it gives CASSPYSGGVTDTQYF.

This clone was counted once. The V gene is TRBV7-2, the J gene TRBJ2-7, with 8 bases that match TRBD1. The CDR3 has 13 amino acids. Germline CDR1 and CDR2: SGHTA and FQGNSA. V lost 8 bases, J lost 4 bases, and 7 bases stayed unmatched. CDR3: CASGGTGQYEQYF. The CDR3 DNA reads as TGTGCCAGCGGCGGGACAGGACAGTACGAGCAGTACTTC.

The chain has TRBV10-3 and TRBJ2-1, with a tentative D call TRBD1 (6 bases). With 2 bases removed from V and 6 bases from J, the gap between germline ends came to 8 bases. There are 13 residues in the CDR3. Germline-derived CDR1 and CDR2 are ENHRY and SYGVKD. The CDR3 is CAISEGQINEQFF. As DNA, the CDR3 is TGTGCCATCAGTGAGGGACAGATCAATGAGCAGTTCTTC.